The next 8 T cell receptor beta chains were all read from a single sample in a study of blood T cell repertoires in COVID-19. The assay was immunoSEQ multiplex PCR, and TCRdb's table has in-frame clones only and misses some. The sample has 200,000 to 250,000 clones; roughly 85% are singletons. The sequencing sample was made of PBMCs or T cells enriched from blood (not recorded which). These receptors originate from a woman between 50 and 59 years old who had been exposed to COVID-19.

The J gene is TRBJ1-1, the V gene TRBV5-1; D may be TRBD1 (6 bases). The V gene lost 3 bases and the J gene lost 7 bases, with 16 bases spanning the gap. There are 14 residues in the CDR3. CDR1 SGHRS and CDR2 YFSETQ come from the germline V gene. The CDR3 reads CASSWGTTVGEAFF. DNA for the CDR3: TGCGCCAGCAGCTGGGGGACAACTGTCGGTGAAGCTTTCTTT.

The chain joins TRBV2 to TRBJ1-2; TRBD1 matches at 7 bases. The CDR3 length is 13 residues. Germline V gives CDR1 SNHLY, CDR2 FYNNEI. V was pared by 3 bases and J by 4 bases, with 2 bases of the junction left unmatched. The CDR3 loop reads CASSDGTVYGYTF. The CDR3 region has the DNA TGTGCCAGCAGTGACGGGACAGTCTATGGCTACACCTTC.

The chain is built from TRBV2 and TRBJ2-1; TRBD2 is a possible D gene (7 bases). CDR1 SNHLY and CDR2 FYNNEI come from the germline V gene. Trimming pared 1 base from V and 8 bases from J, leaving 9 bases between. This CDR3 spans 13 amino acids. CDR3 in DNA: TGTGCCAGCAGTGAAGGGCGGGGGCATGAGCAGTTCTTC. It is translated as CASSEGRGHEQFF.

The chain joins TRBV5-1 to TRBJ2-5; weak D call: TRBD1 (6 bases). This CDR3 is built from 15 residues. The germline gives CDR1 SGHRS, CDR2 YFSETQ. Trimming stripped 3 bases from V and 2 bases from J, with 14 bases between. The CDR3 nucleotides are TGCGCCAGCAGCTCCGGACAGTTTAAACAAGAGACCCAGTACTTC. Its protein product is CASSSGQFKQETQYF.

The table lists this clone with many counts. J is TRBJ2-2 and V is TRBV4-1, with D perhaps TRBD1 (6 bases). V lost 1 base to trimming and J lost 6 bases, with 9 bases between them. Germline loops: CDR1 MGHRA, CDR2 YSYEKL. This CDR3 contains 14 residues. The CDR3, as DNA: TGCGCCAGCAGCCAAGCGGCAGGGGCCGGGGAGCTGTTTTTT. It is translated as CASSQAAGAGELFF.

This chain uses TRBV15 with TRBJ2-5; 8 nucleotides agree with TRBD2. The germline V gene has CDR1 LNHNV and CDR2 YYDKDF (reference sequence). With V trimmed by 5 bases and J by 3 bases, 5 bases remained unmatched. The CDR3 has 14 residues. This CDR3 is CATSPTSVEETQYF. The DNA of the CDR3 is TGTGCCACCAGCCCGACTAGCGTAGAAGAGACCCAGTACTTC.

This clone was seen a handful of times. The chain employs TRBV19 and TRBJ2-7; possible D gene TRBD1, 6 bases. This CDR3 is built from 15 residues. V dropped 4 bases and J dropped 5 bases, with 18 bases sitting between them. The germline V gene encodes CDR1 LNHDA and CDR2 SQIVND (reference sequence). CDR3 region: CASSRTTGMVDEQYF. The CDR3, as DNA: TGTGCCAGTAGTAGAACCACAGGGATGGTAGACGAGCAGTACTTC.

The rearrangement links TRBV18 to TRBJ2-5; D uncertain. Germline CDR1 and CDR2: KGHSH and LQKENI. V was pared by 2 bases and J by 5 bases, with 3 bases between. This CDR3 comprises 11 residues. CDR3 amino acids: CASSPSETQYF. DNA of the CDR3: TGTGCCAGCTCACCATCGGAGACCCAGTACTTC.